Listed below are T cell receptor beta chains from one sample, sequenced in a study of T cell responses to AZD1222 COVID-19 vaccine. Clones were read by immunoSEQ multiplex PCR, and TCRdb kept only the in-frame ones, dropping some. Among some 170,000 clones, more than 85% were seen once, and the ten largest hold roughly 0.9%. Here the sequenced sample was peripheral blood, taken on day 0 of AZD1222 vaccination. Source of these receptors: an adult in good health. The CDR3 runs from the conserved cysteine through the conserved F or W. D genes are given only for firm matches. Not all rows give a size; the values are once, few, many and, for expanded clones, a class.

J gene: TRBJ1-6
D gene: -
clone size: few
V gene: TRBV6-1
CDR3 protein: CASSEHVNSPLHF
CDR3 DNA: TGTGCCAGCAGTGAACACGTTAATTCACCCCTCCACTTT

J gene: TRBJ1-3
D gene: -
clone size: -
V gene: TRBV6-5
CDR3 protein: CASSRRTAGGNTIYF
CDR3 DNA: TGTGCCAGCAGCAGGCGGACGGCGGGGGGAAACACCATATATTTT

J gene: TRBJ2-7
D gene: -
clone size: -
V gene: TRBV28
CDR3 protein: CASSLPGGAKGEQYF
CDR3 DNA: TGTGCCAGCAGTCTGCCGGGGGGCGCGAAGGGCGAGCAGTACTTC

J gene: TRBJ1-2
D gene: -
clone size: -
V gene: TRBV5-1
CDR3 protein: CASSTTGVRGYTF
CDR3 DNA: TGCGCCAGCAGCACCACAGGTGTTCGCGGCTACACCTTC

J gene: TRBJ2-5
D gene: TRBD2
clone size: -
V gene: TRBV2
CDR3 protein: CASSLRLAPETQYF
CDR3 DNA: TGTGCCAGCAGTCTCCGACTAGCGCCAGAGACCCAGTACTTC

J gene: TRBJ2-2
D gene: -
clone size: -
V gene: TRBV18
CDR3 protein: CASSTNTGELFF
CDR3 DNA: TGTGCCAGCTCAACGAACACCGGGGAGCTGTTTTTT

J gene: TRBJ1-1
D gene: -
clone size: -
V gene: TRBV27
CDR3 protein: CASSLAGTVNTEAFF
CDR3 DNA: TGTGCCAGCAGTTTAGCCGGGACCGTGAACACTGAAGCTTTCTTT

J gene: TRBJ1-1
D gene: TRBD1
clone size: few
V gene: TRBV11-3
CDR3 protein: CASSRGQTNTEAFF
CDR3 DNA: TGTGCCAGCAGCCGGGGACAGACGAACACTGAAGCTTTCTTT

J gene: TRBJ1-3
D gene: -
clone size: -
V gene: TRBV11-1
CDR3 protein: CASSLSTTSSGNTIYF
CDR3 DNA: TGTGCCAGCAGCTTATCTACAACCTCCTCTGGAAACACCATATATTTT

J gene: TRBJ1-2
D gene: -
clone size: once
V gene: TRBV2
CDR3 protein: CASTVGRSYYGYTF
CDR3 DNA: TGTGCCAGCACCGTGGGCAGATCCTACTATGGCTACACCTTC

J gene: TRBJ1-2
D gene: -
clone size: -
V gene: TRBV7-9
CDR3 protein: CASSLVSGGSSGYTF
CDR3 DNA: TGTGCCAGCAGCTTAGTCTCTGGGGGCAGCTCTGGCTACACCTTC

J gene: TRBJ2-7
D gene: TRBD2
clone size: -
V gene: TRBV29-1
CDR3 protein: CSVTSGGEQYF
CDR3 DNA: TGCAGCGTTACTAGCGGGGGGGAGCAGTACTTC

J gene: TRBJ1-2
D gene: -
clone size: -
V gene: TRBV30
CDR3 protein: CAWSVREGSYGYTF
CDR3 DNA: TGTGCCTGGAGTGTACGCGAGGGGAGCTATGGCTACACCTTC

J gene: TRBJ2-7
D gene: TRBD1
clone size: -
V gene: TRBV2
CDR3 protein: CASCRDRAYEQYF
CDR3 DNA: TGTGCCAGCTGCCGAGACAGGGCCTACGAGCAGTACTTC

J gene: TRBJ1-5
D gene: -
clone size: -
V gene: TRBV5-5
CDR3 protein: CASSFSVFGQPQHF
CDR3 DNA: TGTGCCAGCAGCTTTAGCGTTTTCGGTCAGCCCCAGCATTTT

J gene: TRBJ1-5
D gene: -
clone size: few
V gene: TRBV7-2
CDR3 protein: CASRSTGSNQPQHF
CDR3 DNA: TGTGCCAGCAGGTCCACAGGGAGCAATCAGCCCCAGCATTTT

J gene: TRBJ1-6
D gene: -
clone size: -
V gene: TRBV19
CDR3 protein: CASSNNGVINSPLHF
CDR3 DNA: TGTGCCAGTAGTAACAACGGAGTAATAAATTCACCCCTCCACTTT

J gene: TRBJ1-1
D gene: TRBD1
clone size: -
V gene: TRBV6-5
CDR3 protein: CASSSGTGKTEAFF
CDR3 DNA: TGTGCCAGCAGTTCCGGGACAGGGAAGACTGAAGCTTTCTTT

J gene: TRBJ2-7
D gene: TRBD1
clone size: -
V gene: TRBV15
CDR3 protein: CATSSRGTSYEQYF
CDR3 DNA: TGTGCCACCAGCAGCAGGGGGACCTCCTACGAGCAGTACTTC

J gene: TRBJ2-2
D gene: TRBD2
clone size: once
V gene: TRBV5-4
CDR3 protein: CASSPDGGGNTGELFF
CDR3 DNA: TGTGCCAGCAGCCCGGACGGGGGGGGTAACACCGGGGAGCTGTTTTTT

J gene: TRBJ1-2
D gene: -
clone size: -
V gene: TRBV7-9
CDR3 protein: CASSLGAGAYYGYTF
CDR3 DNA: TGTGCCAGCAGCTTAGGGGCGGGGGCATACTATGGCTACACCTTC

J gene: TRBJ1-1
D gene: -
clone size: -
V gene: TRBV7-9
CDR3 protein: CASSLMPGSEAFF
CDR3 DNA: TGTGCCAGCAGCTTAATGCCAGGATCTGAAGCTTTCTTT